The 30 T cell receptor beta chains given below trace back to one sample, sequenced in a study of post-analysis software for immune sequencing data. Every TCR beta cDNA library bore unique molecular identifiers. TCRdb redid the calling of the PCR reads with MiXCR, one entry per CDR3 protein. The table shows about 430,000 distinct CDR3 sequences, with about 39% occurring only once. No cognate antigen is known for these TCRs. Study observations and caveats: With TRBV5-6, TRBV5-1 and TRBV20-1 included, several TRBV segments were more frequent in patients than in controls.

Sequenced: blood. The receptors come from a girl aged 2 to 10 with multiple sclerosis.

V is TRBV27 and J is TRBJ2-1; 8 bases map to TRBD1. V lost 6 bases to trimming and J lost 7 bases; unmatched junction nucleotides: 11. Germline V CDR1 and CDR2: MNHEY, SMNVEV (reference sequence). This CDR3 comprises 15 residues. The CDR3 region has the DNA TGTGCCAGCAGGACTTCAGGACAGGGCGGAAATGAGCAGTTCTTC. It yields the protein CASRTSGQGGNEQFF.

This clonotype has a handful of counts. The chain couples TRBV5-1 to TRBJ2-1, with 10 bases identical to TRBD2. The V gene end was trimmed by 4 bases and the J gene end by 3 bases; junction bases not matched to a gene: 7. Per germline, CDR1 SGHRS and CDR2 YFSETQ. The CDR3 covers 16 residues. CDR3 residues: CASSVLAGANYNEQFF. The CDR3 coding sequence is TGCGCCAGCAGCGTCCTAGCGGGGGCCAACTACAATGAGCAGTTCTTC.

This rearrangement joins TRBV20-1 to TRBJ2-7; 7 bases line up with TRBD1. Germline V gene sequence: CDR1 DFQATT, CDR2 SNEGSKA (reference sequence). The CDR3 is 14 amino acids. The J segment lost 2 bases and the V segment lost 5 bases, leaving 9 bases of the junction unmatched. CDR3 in DNA: TGCAGTGCTTGCCCCCGGGACAGAGCCTACGAGCAGTACTTC. Protein product: CSACPRDRAYEQYF.

This rearrangement joins TRBV11-2 to TRBJ2-7, with D possibly being TRBD2 (6 bases). This CDR3 region has 17 residues. Germline assignment: CDR1 SGHAT and CDR2 FQNNGV. With 3 bases removed from V and 7 bases from J, the gap between germline ends came to 25 bases. DNA of the CDR3: TGTGCCAGCAGCTTTCGGTTTGGGGGACTGGACTTCGGAGAGCAGTACTTC. Encoded protein: CASSFRFGGLDFGEQYF.

This clonotype has more than one count but fewer than ten. The CDR3 is CATSRAGTFSYEQYF. The CDR3 DNA reads as TGTGCCACCAGCAGAGCCGGGACATTCTCCTACGAGCAGTACTTC. V is TRBV15 and J is TRBJ2-7; tentative D call: TRBD1 (6 bases). Trimming took off 1 base at V and 0 bases at J, with 10 bases between the two ends. Germline V lookup: CDR1 LNHNV, CDR2 YYDKDF (reference sequence). The CDR3 sequence is 15 residues long. Together with reference TRBV15 and TRBJ2-7, the CDR3 gives the full variable domain: DAMVIQNPRYQVTQFGKPVTLSCSQTLNHNVMYWYQQKSSQAPKLLFHYYDKDFNNEADTPDNFQSRRPNTSFCFLDIRSPGLGDTAMYLCATSRAGTFSYEQYFGPGTRLTVT.

The chain recombines TRBV4-3 with TRBJ2-5; the D is unclear. The CDR3 loop spans 11 amino acids. Trimming took 8 bases from V and 11 from J, leaving 15 bases between them. CDR1 is LGHNA, CDR2 YSLEER, per germline. CDR3 in amino acids: CASQKGNEQYF. For the CDR3, the DNA is TGCGCCAGCCAAAAGGGCAATGAGCAGTACTTC.

This clonotype was seen a few times. V and J are TRBV20-1 and TRBJ2-7; D might be TRBD1 (6 bases). This CDR3 has 15 residues. Germline V lookup: CDR1 DFQATT, CDR2 SNEGSKA (reference sequence). V lost 0 bases to trimming and J lost 1 base, with 13 bases between them. The CDR3 DNA follows: TGCAGTGCTAGAGATGACCAAGGACAGTCCTACGAGCAGTACTTC. Amino acid sequence: CSARDDQGQSYEQYF.

Turning to this clonotype: A junction end diverges from the germline sequence, so it may reflect a read error. The genes are TRBV28 and TRBJ2-7; no clear D. Germline V lookup: CDR1 MDHEN, CDR2 SYDVKM. The CDR3 consists of 15 residues. This chain's CDR3 is CTSSPRLVRTYEQYF. CDR3 nucleotides: TGTACCAGCAGTCCGCGATTAGTCAGAACCTACGAGCAGTACTTC.

The DNA for the CDR3 is TGTGCCACCAGCAGAGTGGGGCTAGCAATTTACGAGCAGTACTTC. This gives the protein CATSRVGLAIYEQYF. The V and J genes are TRBV15 and TRBJ2-5; the D gene could be TRBD1 or TRBD2 (5 bases each). The J call may be wrong; the DNA end is better matched by TRBJ2-7. The CDR3 extends over 15 amino acids. The V gene's germline CDR1 is LNHNV and CDR2 YYDKDF (reference sequence).

This sequence joins TRBV6-1 and TRBJ2-1; the match to TRBD2 covers 8 bases. Germline CDR1 and CDR2: MNHNS and SASEGT. V gave up 7 bases and J gave up 1 base; unmatched junction bases: 6. The length of the CDR3 is 15 residues. CDR3 sequence (DNA): TGTGCCAGCAAACCCCGGGGGGGTTCCTACAATGAGCAGTTCTTC. Residues: CASKPRGGSYNEQFF.

The gene calls are TRBV6-6 and TRBJ1-4; D is unresolved. The CDR3 is 16 residues long. V lost 2 bases, J lost 5 bases, and 15 bases lay in between. Germline V gene sequence: CDR1 MNHNY, CDR2 SVGAGI (reference sequence). DNA for the CDR3: TGTGCCAGCAGTTACCTAGACACCCCCAAAAATGAAAAACTGTTTTTT. Translating gives CASSYLDTPKNEKLFF.

This chain links TRBV5-5 with TRBJ2-2, with TRBD1 identical over 10 bases. With 3 bases clipped from V and 6 bases from J, the junction kept 14 bases outside the gene matches. The CDR3 runs to 18 residues. Germline loops: CDR1 SGHKS, CDR2 YYEKEE (reference sequence). CDR3 sequence: CASSSVMLGQGMAGELFF. The CDR3 DNA reads TGTGCCAGCAGCTCCGTAATGTTGGGACAGGGGATGGCCGGGGAGCTGTTTTTT.

This chain connects TRBV6-5 to TRBJ1-1; D unclear. The CDR3 contains 13 residues. V lost 3 bases and J 1 base, leaving 6 bases between the germline ends. Germline values: CDR1 MNHEY, CDR2 SVGAGI. In DNA form, the CDR3 reads TGTGCCAGCAGTTATAACGGGAACACTGAAGCTTTCTTT. It translates to CASSYNGNTEAFF.

CDR3: CASSPGQGVSNQPQHF. The DNA of the CDR3 is TGTGCCAGCAGCCCCGGACAGGGGGTTTCCAATCAGCCCCAGCATTTT. The V gene is TRBV7-9, the J gene TRBJ1-5; TRBD1 matches 10 bases. Germline CDR1 reads SEHNR; CDR2 reads FQNEAQ (reference sequence). The V gene end was trimmed by 5 bases and the J gene end by 3 bases; junction bases not matched to a gene: 7. The CDR3 is 16 amino acids.

This rearrangement joins TRBV5-1 to TRBJ2-7, with 7 bases aligning to TRBD1. The CDR3 is made up of 16 amino acids. V was pared by 4 bases and J by 1 base, with 11 bases of the junction left unmatched. The germline V gene encodes CDR1 SGHRS and CDR2 YFSETQ. The CDR3 DNA reads TGCGCCAGCAGCCTCACTTTTGGGACAGCGTCCTACGAGCAGTACTTC. Protein: CASSLTFGTASYEQYF.

This clonotype was seen more than once but under ten times. The chain links TRBV7-9 to TRBJ2-5, with a possible D match to TRBD2 (6 bases). V shed 2 bases and J shed 5 bases, with 12 bases lying between them. CDR3 length: 14 residues. Looked up from germline, CDR1 is SEHNR and CDR2 is FQNEAQ (reference sequence). Here the CDR3 DNA reads TGTGCCAGCAGCTTATTGACGGGAGAGGAGACCCAGTACTTC. It specifies CASSLLTGEETQYF. The full variable domain, rest sourced from reference TRBV7-9 and TRBJ2-5, is DTGVSQNPRHKITKRGQNVTFRCDPISEHNRLYWYRQTLGQGPEFLTYFQNEAQLEKSRLLSDRFSAERPKGSFSTLEIQRTEQGDSAMYLCASSLLTGEETQYFGPGTRLLVL.

The gene calls are TRBV20-1 and TRBJ2-3, with no clear D. The length of the CDR3 is 15 residues. Trimming took off 1 base at V and 0 bases at J, with 11 bases between the two ends. The germline V gene encodes CDR1 DFQATT and CDR2 SNEGSKA (reference sequence). CDR3 bases: TGCAGTGCTAGAGCTCGGTACCTCAGCACAGATACGCAGTATTTT. It specifies CSARARYLSTDTQYF.

V is TRBV7-2 and J is TRBJ2-7, with 10 bases identical to TRBD1. Germline V gives CDR1 SGHTA, CDR2 FQGNSA. The CDR3 runs 15 residues. J was trimmed by 5 bases and V by 3 bases; bases with no gene match: 7. CDR3: CASSFVGTGVNEQYF. CDR3 coding DNA: TGTGCCAGCAGCTTTGTCGGGACAGGGGTCAACGAGCAGTACTTC.

The rearrangement links TRBV12-3 or TRBV12-4 to TRBJ2-1, with 7 nucleotides matching TRBD1. The CDR3 spans 16 residues. Trimming removed 6 bases from V and 4 bases from J; junction bases left unmatched: 12. The CDR3 DNA follows: TGTGCCAGCAGAAGGAGAGGGGGCATTTTATACAATGAGCAGTTCTTC. Its protein is CASRRRGGILYNEQFF.

V and J are TRBV6-2 or TRBV6-3 and TRBJ1-2; D call uncertain. Germline CDR1 is MNHEY and CDR2 is SVGEGT. The ends were cut back, 6 bases at V and 7 bases at J, with 9 bases in the middle. This CDR3 has 11 amino acids. This CDR3 is CASRRGSGYTF. The CDR3 bases are TGTGCCAGCAGGCGCGGTTCTGGCTACACCTTC.

This chain uses TRBV12-3 or TRBV12-4 with TRBJ2-5; TRBD2 matches 8 bases. The better agreement between TRBJ2-7 and the DNA end casts doubt on the J call. The CDR3 is made up of 17 amino acids. This chain's CDR3 is CASSSSFRRGARYEQYF. In DNA form, the CDR3 reads TGTGCCAGCAGTTCTAGCTTTAGGCGGGGGGCCCGATACGAGCAGTACTTC.

This clonotype has just a few counts. The rearrangement joins TRBV5-5 to TRBJ2-4, with D unclear. The germline CDR1 and CDR2 sequences are SGHKS and YYEKEE (reference sequence). The ends were cut back, 2 bases at V and 0 bases at J, with 6 bases in the middle. The CDR3 is made up of 14 amino acids. CDR3 sequence reads: CASSFVLAKNIQYF. The DNA for the CDR3 is TGTGCCAGCAGCTTTGTGCTAGCCAAAAACATTCAGTACTTC. The full variable domain, its missing parts supplied by reference TRBV5-5 and TRBJ2-4, is DAGVTQSPTHLIKTRGQQVTLRCSPISGHKSVSWYQQVLGQGPQFIFQYYEKEERGRGNFPDRFSARQFPNYSSELNVNALLLGDSALYLCASSFVLAKNIQYFGAGTRLSVL.

This sequence joins TRBV6-4 and TRBJ2-1, with TRBD2 matching 9 bases. J gave up 1 base and V 2 bases, and 0 bases lay outside the gene matches. Per germline, CDR1 MRHNA and CDR2 SNTAGT. This CDR3 is built from 15 residues. CDR3 in DNA: TGTGCCAGCAGTGACCTAGCGGGATCCTACAATGAGCAGTTCTTC. Its translation is CASSDLAGSYNEQFF.

V is TRBV28 and J is TRBJ1-1; the D is unclear. Germline CDR1 reads MDHEN; CDR2 reads SYDVKM. CDR3 size: 12 residues. With 7 bases removed from V and 1 base from J, the gap between germline ends came to 7 bases. CDR3 bases: TGTGCCAGCATCGAAGGGAACACTGAAGCTTTCTTT. This translates into CASIEGNTEAFF.

J is TRBJ2-7 and V is TRBV9; D not certain. The V and J ends lost 3 bases and 12 bases respectively, with 22 bases between them. From germline, CDR1 is SGDLS and CDR2 YYNGEE. The CDR3 has 14 amino acids. This chain's CDR3 is CASSAYPSGYEVYF. CDR3 bases: TGTGCCAGCAGCGCTTACCCATCCGGGTATGAGGTGTACTTC.

This clonotype has only a few counts. This sequence joins TRBV18 and TRBJ2-1, with D perhaps TRBD2 (5 bases). The CDR3 consists of 15 residues. The V end was cut by 3 bases, the J end by 7 bases, with 16 bases between. Germline V CDR1 and CDR2: KGHSH, LQKENI. In nucleotides, the CDR3 is TGTGCCAGCTCACCCTCGGGAAACCCCTCGAATGAGCAGTTCTTC. This sequence encodes CASSPSGNPSNEQFF.

For this clonotype: At one of its ends the junction is not consistent with the germline gene, which may arise from a read error. V usage is TRBV29-1 and J usage is TRBJ2-5; tentatively, D is TRBD1 (6 bases). Germline V gene lookup returns CDR1 SQVTM and CDR2 ANQGSEA. CDR3 length: 13 residues. CDR3 sequence reads: CSDNRAGKEAQYF. The DNA for the CDR3 is TGCAGCGATAACAGGGCAGGGAAAGAGGCCCAGTACTTC.

This clonotype showed up just a few times. The chain links TRBV2 to TRBJ2-3; tentative D call: TRBD2 (6 bases). CDR1 and CDR2 (germline): SNHLY, FYNNEI. The CDR3 has 16 residues. Trimming shortened V by 1 base and J by 5 bases, and 16 bases separated the two germline ends. The DNA of the CDR3 is TGTGCCAGCAGTGAAGACTCCGGGAGAGGAATAGATACGCAGTATTTT. Protein: CASSEDSGRGIDTQYF. Looking up the rest from reference TRBV2 and TRBJ2-3 gives the full variable domain: EPEVTQTPSHQVTQMGQEVILRCVPISNHLYFYWYRQILGQKVEFLVSFYNNEISEKSEIFDDQFSVERPDGSNFTLKIRSTKLEDSAMYFCASSEDSGRGIDTQYFGPGTRLTVL.

The rearrangement uses TRBV5-6 and TRBJ1-1; 10 positions agree with TRBD1. The CDR3 extends over 15 amino acids. V lost 4 bases and J lost 0; bases outside the gene matches: 3. Germline V gene sequence: CDR1 SGHDT, CDR2 YYEEEE. CDR3 coding DNA: TGTGCCAGCAGCGTAGACAGGGGGCTGAACACTGAAGCTTTCTTT. Translating gives CASSVDRGLNTEAFF.

This clonotype was observed a single time. V and J are TRBV7-2 and TRBJ1-1, with TRBD1 matching over 8 bases. V dropped 5 bases and J dropped 4; count of bases not matched to a gene: 9. Germline V CDR1 and CDR2: SGHTA, FQGNSA. The CDR3 extends over 15 amino acids. CDR3 coding DNA: TGTGCCAGCAGCGCTCGGACAGGGAGTACCACTGAAGCTTTCTTT. As protein: CASSARTGSTTEAFF.